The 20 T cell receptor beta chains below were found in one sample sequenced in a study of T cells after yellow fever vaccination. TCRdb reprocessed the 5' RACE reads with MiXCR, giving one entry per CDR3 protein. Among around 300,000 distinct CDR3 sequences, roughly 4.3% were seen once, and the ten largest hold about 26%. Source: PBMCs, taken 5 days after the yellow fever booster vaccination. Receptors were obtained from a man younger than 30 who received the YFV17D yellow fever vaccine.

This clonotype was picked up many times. CDR3 sequence: CASTLVSGREQYF. The CDR3 coding sequence is TGCGCCAGCACCCTTGTATCGGGGCGCGAGCAGTACTTC. This sequence joins TRBV5-1 and TRBJ2-7; either TRBD1 or TRBD2 may supply D (5 bases each). Trimming pared 6 bases from V and 6 bases from J, leaving 16 bases between. CDR3 length: 13 residues. Germline V gene sequence: CDR1 SGHRS, CDR2 YFSETQ.

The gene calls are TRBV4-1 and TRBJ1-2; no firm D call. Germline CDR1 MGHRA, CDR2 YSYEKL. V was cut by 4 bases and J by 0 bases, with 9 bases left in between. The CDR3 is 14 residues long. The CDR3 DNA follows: TGCGCCAGCAGCCCGCCGGCTTCTAACTATGGCTACACCTTC. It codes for CASSPPASNYGYTF.

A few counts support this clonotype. CDR3 in amino acids: CATSRDRSSIGETQYF. CDR3 nucleotides: TGTGCCACCAGCAGAGATCGGTCGTCTATCGGAGAGACCCAGTACTTC. The genes are TRBV15 and TRBJ2-5; D is unclear. Deletions cut 0 bases from V and 4 bases from J, with 15 bases between. The CDR3 is 16 amino acids. The germline V gene has CDR1 LNHNV and CDR2 YYDKDF (reference sequence).

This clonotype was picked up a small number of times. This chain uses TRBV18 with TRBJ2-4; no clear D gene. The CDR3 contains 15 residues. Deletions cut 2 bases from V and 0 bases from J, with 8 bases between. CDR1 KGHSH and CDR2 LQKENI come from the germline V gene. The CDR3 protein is CASSPDLVAKNIQYF. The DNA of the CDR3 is TGTGCCAGCTCACCAGACTTGGTAGCCAAAAACATTCAGTACTTC.

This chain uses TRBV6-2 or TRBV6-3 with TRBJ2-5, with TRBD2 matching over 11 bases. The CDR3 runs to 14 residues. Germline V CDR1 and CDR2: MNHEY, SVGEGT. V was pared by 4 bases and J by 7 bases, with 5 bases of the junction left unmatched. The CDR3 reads CASSSSGGHGTQYF. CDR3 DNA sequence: TGTGCCAGCAGTTCTAGCGGGGGGCACGGGACCCAGTACTTC.

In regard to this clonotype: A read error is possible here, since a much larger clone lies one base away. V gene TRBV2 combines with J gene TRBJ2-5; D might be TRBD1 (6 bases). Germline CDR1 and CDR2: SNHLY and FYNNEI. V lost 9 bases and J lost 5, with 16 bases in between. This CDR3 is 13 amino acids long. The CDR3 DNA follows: TGTGCCAGTAGCAGGGGCGAACACGAGACCCAGTACTTC. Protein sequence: CASSRGEHETQYF.

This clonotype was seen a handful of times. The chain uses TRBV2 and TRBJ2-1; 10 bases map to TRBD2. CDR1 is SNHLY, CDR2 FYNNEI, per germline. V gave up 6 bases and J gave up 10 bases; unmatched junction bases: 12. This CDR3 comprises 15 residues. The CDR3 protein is CASRASSGGLLEQFF. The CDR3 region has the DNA TGTGCCAGCAGGGCGTCTAGCGGGGGTCTGTTGGAGCAGTTCTTC.

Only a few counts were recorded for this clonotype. In DNA form, the CDR3 reads TGCGCCAGCAGCTTGTCCCCCCCGGGCAATGAGCAGTTCTTC. It encodes CASSLSPPGNEQFF. V gene TRBV5-1 combines with J gene TRBJ2-1, with no clear D. The germline CDR1 and CDR2 sequences are SGHRS and YFSETQ. The CDR3 length is 14 residues. V lost 1 base and J 6 bases, leaving 11 bases between the germline ends.

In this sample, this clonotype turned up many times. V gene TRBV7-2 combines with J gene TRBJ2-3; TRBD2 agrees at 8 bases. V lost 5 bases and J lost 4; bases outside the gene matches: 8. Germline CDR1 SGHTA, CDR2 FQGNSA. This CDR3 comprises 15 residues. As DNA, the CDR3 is TGTGCCAGCAGCCCAAGCGGGGGAGACGCAGATACGCAGTATTTT. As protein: CASSPSGGDADTQYF.

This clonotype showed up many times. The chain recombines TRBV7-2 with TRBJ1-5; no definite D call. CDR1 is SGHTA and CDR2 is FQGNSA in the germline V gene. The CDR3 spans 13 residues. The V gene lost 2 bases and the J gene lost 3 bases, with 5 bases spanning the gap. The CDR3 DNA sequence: TGTGCCAGCAGCTTACGACCCAATCAGCCCCAGCATTTT. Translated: CASSLRPNQPQHF. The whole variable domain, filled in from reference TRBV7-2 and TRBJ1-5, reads GAGVSQSPSNKVTEKGKDVELRCDPISGHTALYWYRQSLGQGLEFLIYFQGNSAPDKSGLPSDRFSAERTGGSVSTLTIQRTQQEDSAVYLCASSLRPNQPQHFGDGTRLSIL.

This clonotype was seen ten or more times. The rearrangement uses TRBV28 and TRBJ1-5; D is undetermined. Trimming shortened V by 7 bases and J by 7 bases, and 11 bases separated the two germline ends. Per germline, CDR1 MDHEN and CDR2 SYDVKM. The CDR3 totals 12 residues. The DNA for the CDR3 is TGTGCCAGCACCCAGTACCAGCAGCCCCAGCATTTT. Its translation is CASTQYQQPQHF.

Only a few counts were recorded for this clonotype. CDR3 amino acids: CASSFFGDRYTDTQYF. The DNA for the CDR3 is TGCGCCAGCAGCTTTTTCGGGGACAGATACACAGATACGCAGTATTTT. The chain employs TRBV5-1 and TRBJ2-3; TRBD1 matches at 7 bases. CDR3 length: 16 residues. Germline V gives CDR1 SGHRS, CDR2 YFSETQ. Germline trimming cut 2 bases from V and 2 bases from J; bases unmatched to any gene: 8.

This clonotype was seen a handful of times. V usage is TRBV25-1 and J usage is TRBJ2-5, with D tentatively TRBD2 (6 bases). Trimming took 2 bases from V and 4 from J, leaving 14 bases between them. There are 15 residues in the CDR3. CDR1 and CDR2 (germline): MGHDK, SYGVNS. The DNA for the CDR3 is TGTGCCAGCAGTGAAGCGGGACGATTTCCAGAGACCCAGTACTTC. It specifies CASSEAGRFPETQYF.

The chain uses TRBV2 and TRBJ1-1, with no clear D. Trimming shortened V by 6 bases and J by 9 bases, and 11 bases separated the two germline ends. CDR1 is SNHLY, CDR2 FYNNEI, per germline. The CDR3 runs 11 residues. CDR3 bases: TGTGCCAGCAGGACTATTCTGCAAGCTTTCTTT. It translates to CASRTILQAFF.

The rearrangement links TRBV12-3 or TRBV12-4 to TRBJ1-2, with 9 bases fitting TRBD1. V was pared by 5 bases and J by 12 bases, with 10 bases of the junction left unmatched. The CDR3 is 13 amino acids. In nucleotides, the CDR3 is TGTGCCAGCAGTCCTAACAGGGGACAGGGCGACACCTTC. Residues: CASSPNRGQGDTF.

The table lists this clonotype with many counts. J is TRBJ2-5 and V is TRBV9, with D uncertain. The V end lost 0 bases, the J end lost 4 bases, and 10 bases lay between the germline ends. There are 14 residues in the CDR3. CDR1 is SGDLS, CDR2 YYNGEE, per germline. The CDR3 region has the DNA TGTGCCAGCAGCGTAGTATCTCAAGGAGAGACCCAGTACTTC. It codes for CASSVVSQGETQYF.

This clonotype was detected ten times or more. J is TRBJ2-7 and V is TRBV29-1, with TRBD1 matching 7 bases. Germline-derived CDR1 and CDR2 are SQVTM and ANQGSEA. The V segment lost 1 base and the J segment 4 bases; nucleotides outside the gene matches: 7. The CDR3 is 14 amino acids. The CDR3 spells CSVEAQGETYEQYF. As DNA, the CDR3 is TGCAGCGTTGAAGCCCAGGGGGAGACGTACGAGCAGTACTTC.

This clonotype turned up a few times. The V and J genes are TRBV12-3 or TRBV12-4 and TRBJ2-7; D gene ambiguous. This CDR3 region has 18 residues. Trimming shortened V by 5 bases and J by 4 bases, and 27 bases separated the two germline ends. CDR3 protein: CASSPQAPWVSDQYEQYV. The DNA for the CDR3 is TGTGCCAGCAGTCCGCAAGCCCCGTGGGTCTCAGACCAATACGAGCAGTACGTC.

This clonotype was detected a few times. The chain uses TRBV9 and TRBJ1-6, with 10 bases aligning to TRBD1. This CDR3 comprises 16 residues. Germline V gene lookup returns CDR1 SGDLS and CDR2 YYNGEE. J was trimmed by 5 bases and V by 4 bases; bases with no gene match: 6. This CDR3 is CASSIGTGDNNSPLHF. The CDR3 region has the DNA TGTGCCAGCAGCATCGGGACAGGGGACAATAATTCACCCCTCCACTTT.

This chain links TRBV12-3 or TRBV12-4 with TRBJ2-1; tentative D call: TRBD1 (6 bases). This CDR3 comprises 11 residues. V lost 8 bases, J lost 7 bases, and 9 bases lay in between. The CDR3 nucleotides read TGTGCCAGCGATAGGGGGAATGAGCAGTTCTTC. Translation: CASDRGNEQFF.